This T cell receptor beta chain stems from a study of a mutant IDH1 vaccine in newly diagnosed glioma (dated by TCRdb to the early 2020s). In the study overall: In the chemotherapy-containing groups, vaccination started alongside temozolomide cycles, whereas in patients who had radiotherapy alone it started 4-6 weeks after radiotherapy. Visit V12 was the week-35 safety follow-up and visit V13 was the week-47 end of study. Prior to enrollment, standard therapy consisting of radiotherapy alone, temozolomide alone, or radiochemotherapy with temozolomide had been administered to patients, with the combination being received by most patients. The approximately 29 treated patients were approximately 62% male and around 40% female, with a mean age of about 43 years. Peripheral blood samples were drawn at six visits, namely V03 (baseline), V05, V07, V10, V12 and V13. For exploratory analyses, approximately 23 treated patients had longitudinal TCRB deep sequencing done wherever samples were available.

The CDR3 has 17 amino acids, counting the end cysteine and phenylalanine. The CDR3 DNA has 51 bases and is translated from base 1. The germline V gene (reference sequence) specifies MNHEY as CDR1 and SMNVEV as CDR2. At the junction V is shortened by 3 bases and J by 1 base, with 19 bases in between. Remarks on this clone: Its specific antigen is unknown. No base quality values were provided; no much bigger clone lies one nucleotide off.

The time point label, read with the paper, signifies: week 35, safety follow-up. Every vaccine dose consisted of 300 ug of a 20-mer mutant IDH1 peptide in Montanide, administered subcutaneously together with topical imiquimod. Patients received eight vaccinations in weeks 1, 3, 5, 7, 11, 15, 19 and 23, corresponding to visits V03 through V10. All donors had newly diagnosed IDH1-mutant astrocytomas of WHO grade 3 or 4 that showed loss of nuclear ATRX. The samples were drawn from NOA16, a multicentre, single-arm, open-label phase I trial in Germany that tested a mutant IDH1 peptide vaccine in humans for the first time. Genomic DNA for TCRB sequencing was extracted from EDTA blood using the DNeasy Blood and Tissue Kit. Library generation was performed with the immunoSEQ multiplex PCR assay. Rearranged TCR beta chain sequences were amplified with the hsTCRB Kit following the manufacturer's protocol. Sequencing of TCRB libraries was carried out on an Illumina MiSeq. As for the authors' bioinformatics: The proprietary platform of the kit vendor was used for demultiplexing, trimming and gene mapping. TCRdb re-hosts the immuneACCESS table, in-frame sequences only. Its copies lack some clones; in the studies checked, an unresolved V gene accounts for under half of them, and the cause for the rest is not known. The D gene and trimming were derived from the DNA, and the V and J assignments and clone size from that table. Within this sample are about 66,000 clones, with about 73% of them counted one time only. The top ten clonotypes cover 4.5% to 5% of the sample.

The paper as a whole reports these results and caveats: Changes in the top peripheral T cell clonotypes picked up by TCRB sequencing did not appear to be linked to pseudoprogression. Immune responses induced by the vaccine were seen in 93.3% of patients across multiple MHC alleles. Selection of PBMC samples for TCRB deep sequencing was based on availability. It was noted by the authors that analyses of patient blood samples could not be reproduced owing to sample limitations.

This receptor chain uses TRBV27 and TRBJ2-7; TRBD1 is perhaps the D gene, given 5 matching bases. The starting material was PBMCs, obtained from a glioma patient whose treatment included an IDH1 peptide vaccine. This TCR came from a man in his forties or fifties with glioma. The DNA is TGTGCCAGCAGTTTCTACTCCCCTGGACAAAATTCCTACGAGCAGTACTTC. The resulting protein is CASSFYSPGQNSYEQYF.